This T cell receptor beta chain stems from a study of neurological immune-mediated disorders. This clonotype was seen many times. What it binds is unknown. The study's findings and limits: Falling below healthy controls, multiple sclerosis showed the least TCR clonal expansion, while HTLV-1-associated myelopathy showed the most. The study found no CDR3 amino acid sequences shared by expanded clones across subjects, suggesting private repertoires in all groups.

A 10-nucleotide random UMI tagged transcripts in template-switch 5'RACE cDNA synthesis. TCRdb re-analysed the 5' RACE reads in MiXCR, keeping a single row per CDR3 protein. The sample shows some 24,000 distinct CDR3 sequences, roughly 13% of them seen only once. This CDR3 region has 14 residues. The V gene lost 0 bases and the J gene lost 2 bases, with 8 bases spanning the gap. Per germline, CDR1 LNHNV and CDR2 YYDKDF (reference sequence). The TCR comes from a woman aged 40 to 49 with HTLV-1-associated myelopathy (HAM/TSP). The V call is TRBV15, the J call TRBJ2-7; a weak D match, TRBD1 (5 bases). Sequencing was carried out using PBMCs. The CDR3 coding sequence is TGTGCCACCAGCAGAGATTGGGGCACCTACGAGCAGTACTTC. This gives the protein CATSRDWGTYEQYF.